This is a list of T cell receptor beta chains from one sample in a study of blood T cell repertoires in COVID-19. Generated by immunoSEQ multiplex PCR, the TCRdb table keeps only in-frame clones and is missing some. This table has approximately 270,000 clones, approximately 90% appearing once. The sample was peripheral blood. These receptors came from a woman aged 25 to 39 with COVID-19, enrolled during active disease. CDR3s include the opening cysteine and the closing phenylalanine or tryptophan. A D gene is named only where the DNA matches it firmly. Rows give clone size only sometimes, using once, few, many, or a class for an expanded clone.

CDR3aa,CDR3nt,abundance,v_gene,j_gene,d_gene
CATSDSSGRDTDTQYF,TGTGCCACCAGTGATTCTAGCGGGAGAGACACAGATACGCAGTATTTT,-,TRBV24-1,TRBJ2-3,TRBD2
CATSREMASAGEKLFF,TGTGCCACCAGCAGAGAAATGGCCTCGGCGGGAGAAAAACTGTTTTTT,-,TRBV15,TRBJ1-4,-
CAISEGQGGGYTF,TGTGCCATCAGCGAAGGGCAGGGTGGCGGCTACACCTTC,few,TRBV10-3,TRBJ1-2,-
CASSPPTGVNSPLHF,TGTGCCAGCAGCCCTCCGACAGGGGTAAATTCACCCCTCCACTTT,-,TRBV28,TRBJ1-6,TRBD1
CASSEIGGETQYF,TGCGCCAGCAGTGAAATCGGGGGGGAGACCCAGTACTTC,once,TRBV10-2,TRBJ2-5,TRBD2
CASSTGQGYEQYF,TGTGCCAGCAGCACGGGACAGGGGTACGAGCAGTACTTC,-,TRBV7-2,TRBJ2-7,TRBD1
CASSLGGGDGYTF,TGTGCCAGCAGCTTAGGGGGGGGAGACGGCTACACCTTC,-,TRBV7-8,TRBJ1-2,-
CASSPGTWKNYGYTF,TGTGCCAGCAGCCCCGGGACATGGAAGAACTATGGCTACACCTTC,-,TRBV5-6,TRBJ1-2,-
CASSPPHRPYEQYF,TGTGCCAGCAGCCCCCCCCACAGACCCTACGAGCAGTACTTC,-,TRBV9,TRBJ2-7,-
CASSPRLPGDHNEQFF,TGTGCCAGCAGCCCCCGACTTCCGGGGGACCACAATGAGCAGTTCTTC,once,TRBV5-4,TRBJ2-1,-
CASSLAGDEQYF,TGTGCCAGCAGTTTAGCGGGGGACGAGCAGTACTTC,-,TRBV28,TRBJ2-7,TRBD2
CASSRLVGLNTEAFF,TGTGCCAGCAGCCGACTTGTTGGGTTGAACACTGAAGCTTTCTTT,once,TRBV11-2,TRBJ1-1,-
CATSDAGTGVWADTQYF,TGTGCCACCAGTGACGCCGGGACAGGGGTTTGGGCAGATACGCAGTATTTT,-,TRBV24-1,TRBJ2-3,TRBD1
CASSPRGTVSSYNEQFF,TGTGCCAGCAGTCCCAGGGGGACTGTTAGCTCCTACAATGAGCAGTTCTTC,once,TRBV28,TRBJ2-1,-
CASRDRANYGYTF,TGTGCCAGCCGGGACAGGGCTAACTATGGCTACACCTTC,once,TRBV6-5,TRBJ1-2,TRBD1
CASSVGGGRDTEAFF,TGTGCCAGCAGCGTAGGAGGGGGCCGTGACACTGAAGCTTTCTTT,-,TRBV9,TRBJ1-1,TRBD1
CASSTTGALRGNTIYF,TGTGCCAGTAGCACGACAGGCGCACTCCGGGGAAACACCATATATTTT,-,TRBV19,TRBJ1-3,-
CSVLGGSAGAARSNQPQHF,TGCAGCGTCTTGGGGGGATCCGCGGGGGCGGCGAGGAGCAATCAGCCCCAGCATTTT,-,TRBV29-1,TRBJ1-5,-
CASSLGGTKEETQYF,TGCGCCAGCAGCTTGGGAGGGACTAAAGAAGAGACCCAGTACTTC,-,TRBV5-1,TRBJ2-5,TRBD2
CASSFNSGVYGNTIYF,TGTGCCAGCAGCTTCAACTCAGGGGTTTATGGAAACACCATATATTTT,once,TRBV11-2,TRBJ1-3,-
CASSVDPGQPKNIQYF,TGTGCCAGCAGCGTAGATCCAGGACAGCCCAAAAACATTCAGTACTTC,few,TRBV9,TRBJ2-4,-
CASSVGPGGSNTQYF,TGTGCCAGCAGCGTAGGGCCAGGGGGGAGTAATACGCAGTATTTT,-,TRBV9,TRBJ2-3,-
CASSLLTRDQPQHF,TGTGCCAGCAGCTTGCTGACTCGGGATCAGCCCCAGCATTTT,-,TRBV5-8,TRBJ1-5,-
CASSLAGSSYNEQFF,TGTGCCAGCAGCTTAGCTGGCAGCTCCTACAATGAGCAGTTCTTC,once,TRBV11-2,TRBJ2-1,-
CASSLDRGKETQYF,TGTGCCAGCAGCTTAGACAGGGGGAAAGAGACCCAGTACTTC,-,TRBV11-1,TRBJ2-5,TRBD1
CASSPPQGNTEAFF,TGTGCCAGTAGTCCCCCACAGGGAAACACTGAAGCTTTCTTT,once,TRBV19,TRBJ1-1,-
CASSAQGQFNSPLHF,TGTGCCAGCAGCGCCCAGGGACAGTTTAATTCACCCCTCCACTTT,-,TRBV9,TRBJ1-6,TRBD1
CASSPGLAGALGGQFF,TGCGCCAGCAGCCCCGGACTAGCGGGGGCCCTAGGGGGGCAGTTCTTC,-,TRBV5-1,TRBJ2-1,TRBD2
CASGTSSYNEQFF,TGTGCCAGCGGTACAAGCTCCTACAATGAGCAGTTCTTC,-,TRBV7-2,TRBJ2-1,-
CASSSLDRGFGYTF,TGTGCCAGCAGCTCCCTCGACAGGGGGTTTGGCTACACCTTC,-,TRBV7-9,TRBJ1-2,TRBD1
CASSRLTSGFTDTQYF,TGTGCCAGCAGCCGACTGACTAGCGGGTTCACAGATACGCAGTATTTT,-,TRBV5-8,TRBJ2-3,TRBD2
CSASVRDSEQYF,TGCAGTGCTAGTGTCCGGGACAGCGAGCAGTACTTC,-,TRBV20-1,TRBJ2-7,TRBD1
CASSQLRETQYF,TGCGCCAGCAGTCAATTGAGGGAGACCCAGTACTTC,-,TRBV23-1,TRBJ2-5,-
CASNRQEYNEKLFF,TGTGCCAGCAACCGACAGGAATATAATGAAAAACTGTTTTTT,-,TRBV2,TRBJ1-4,-
CASSDYPGQGPDEQFF,TGTGCCAGCAGTGATTACCCGGGACAGGGGCCGGATGAGCAGTTCTTC,-,TRBV2,TRBJ2-1,TRBD1
CASRARGDTEAFF,TGTGCCAGCAGGGCTCGGGGGGACACTGAAGCTTTCTTT,-,TRBV12-3/TRBV12-4,TRBJ1-1,-
CATKTGGDTGELFF,TGTGCCACCAAGACAGGGGGCGACACCGGGGAGCTGTTTTTT,-,TRBV24-1,TRBJ2-2,TRBD1
CASTLGTSVELFF,TGTGCCAGCACCCTTGGGACTAGCGTCGAGCTGTTTTTT,-,TRBV12-3/TRBV12-4,TRBJ2-2,TRBD2
CASSYSQGPPDTQYF,TGTGCCAGCAGTTACTCCCAGGGCCCGCCGGATACGCAGTATTTT,once,TRBV6-2/TRBV6-3,TRBJ2-3,-
CASSDSQETQYF,TGTGCCAGTAGCGACAGTCAAGAGACCCAGTACTTC,-,TRBV19,TRBJ2-5,-
CASSLLRQGTEAFF,TGTGCCAGCAGTTTACTCCGACAGGGCACTGAAGCTTTCTTT,few,TRBV27,TRBJ1-1,TRBD1
CASSLDGLPGGPYEQYF,TGTGCCAGCAGCTTAGATGGCCTGCCAGGGGGCCCCTACGAGCAGTACTTC,-,TRBV11-2,TRBJ2-7,TRBD1
CASSALGQNYGYTF,TGTGCCAGCAGCGCCCTGGGACAGAACTATGGCTACACCTTC,-,TRBV7-2,TRBJ1-2,TRBD1
CASSEMSGFVNTEAFF,TGTGCCAGCAGTGAAATGTCAGGGTTCGTGAACACTGAAGCTTTCTTT,few,TRBV6-1,TRBJ1-1,-
CASSPPWPGQVSNQPQHF,TGTGCCAGCAGTCCCCCATGGCCGGGACAGGTCTCTAATCAGCCCCAGCATTTT,-,TRBV28,TRBJ1-5,TRBD1
CASSQDRGSYNEQFF,TGCGCCAGCAGCCAAGATCGGGGATCCTACAATGAGCAGTTCTTC,-,TRBV4-3,TRBJ2-1,-